Listed here are 32 T cell receptor beta chains from one sample, sequenced in a study of T-cell memory formation after mild COVID-19. Each CDR3 protein gets one entry after TCRdb re-called the 5' RACE reads with MiXCR. The sample yields under 450,000 distinct CDR3 sequences, around a quarter seen once. Input material: PBMCs or a T cell subset sorted from them (not recorded which). The origin of the receptors is an adult woman who had mild COVID-19 (a few samples of this study predate the infection). Cell type and time point are not known.

The rearrangement links TRBV14 to TRBJ1-2, with D uncertain. Germline values: CDR1 SGHDN, CDR2 FVKESK. V gave up 4 bases and J gave up 2 bases, with 17 bases separating them. CDR3 size: 16 residues. This chain's CDR3 is CASSRTVAGPNYGYTF. DNA for the CDR3: TGTGCCAGCAGCCGGACCGTTGCGGGCCCCAACTATGGCTACACCTTC.

The gene calls are TRBV6-4 and TRBJ2-7; TRBD2 matches 7 bases. With V trimmed by 5 bases and J by 2 bases, 9 bases remained unmatched. From germline, CDR1 is MRHNA and CDR2 SNTAGT. This CDR3 contains 15 residues. DNA of the CDR3: TGTGCCAGCAGTTTGGGGGGAGGGGTGCCCTACGAGCAGTACTTC. It yields the protein CASSLGGGVPYEQYF.

J is TRBJ2-7 and V is TRBV5-1; D is perhaps TRBD1 or TRBD2 (5 bases each). V lost 4 bases and J lost 0, with 14 bases in between. CDR3 size: 15 residues. The V gene's germline CDR1 is SGHRS and CDR2 YFSETQ. The CDR3 reads CASSGTTVNSYEQYF. CDR3 nucleotide sequence: TGCGCCAGCAGCGGGACGACAGTAAACTCCTACGAGCAGTACTTC.

This clonotype was observed a few times. This chain links TRBV6-5 with TRBJ2-2; 8 nucleotides align to TRBD1. Germline loops: CDR1 MNHEY, CDR2 SVGAGI. With 6 bases clipped from V and 5 bases from J, the junction kept 2 bases outside the gene matches. The CDR3 has 13 amino acids. CDR3 region: CASRTGETGELFF. For the CDR3, the DNA is TGTGCCAGCAGGACAGGGGAAACCGGGGAGCTGTTTTTT.

The chain uses TRBV28 and TRBJ1-4, with a possible D match to TRBD1 (5 bases). The CDR3 has 14 amino acids. The germline V gene has CDR1 MDHEN and CDR2 SYDVKM. Trimming shortened V by 2 bases and J by 9 bases, and 13 bases separated the two germline ends. CDR3 DNA sequence: TGTGCCAGCAGTTTAAGTCTGGGGGGTCAAAAACTGTTTTTT. Protein: CASSLSLGGQKLFF. Full variable domain (remainder filled in from reference TRBV28 and TRBJ1-4): DVKVTQSSRYLVKRTGEKVFLECVQDMDHENMFWYRQDPGLGLRLIYFSYDVKMKEKGDIPEGYSVSREKKERFSLILESASTNQTSMYLCASSLSLGGQKLFFGSGTQLSVL.

The chain recombines TRBV20-1 with TRBJ2-7; 8 nucleotides match TRBD1. The CDR3 loop spans 13 amino acids. J was trimmed by 7 bases and V by 1 base; bases with no gene match: 6. Germline CDR1 reads DFQATT; CDR2 reads SNEGSKA (reference sequence). CDR3 amino acids: CSARATGVQEQYF. The CDR3 nucleotides read TGCAGTGCTAGAGCGACAGGGGTACAGGAGCAGTACTTC.

The chain is built from TRBV5-5 and TRBJ1-1; unclear D gene. Per the germline V gene, CDR1 is SGHKS and CDR2 is YYEKEE (reference sequence). Trimming left V 7 bases short and J 4 bases short, with 11 bases between. The CDR3 has 12 amino acids. The CDR3 region has the DNA TGTGCCAGCGGGCGGGAGGGCACTGAAGCTTTCTTT. Residues: CASGREGTEAFF.

The chain uses TRBV3-1 and TRBJ2-2; 10 positions match TRBD2. The germline gives CDR1 LGHDT, CDR2 YNNKEL (reference sequence). Losses at the gene ends were 3 bases for V and 4 bases for J; bases not matched to a gene: 8. The CDR3 has 17 amino acids. This CDR3 is CASSHSAGGPATGELFF. CDR3 nucleotides: TGTGCCAGCAGCCACTCAGCGGGGGGGCCCGCCACCGGGGAGCTGTTTTTT.

This chain uses TRBV7-2 with TRBJ1-1; tentative D call: TRBD1 (5 bases). Germline-derived CDR1 and CDR2 are SGHTA and FQGNSA. The CDR3 spans 14 residues. Deletions cut 3 bases from V and 4 bases from J, with 12 bases between. The CDR3 spells CASSFVSGSTEAFF. The DNA of the CDR3 is TGTGCCAGCAGCTTTGTTTCAGGGAGCACTGAAGCTTTCTTT.

V gene TRBV29-1 combines with J gene TRBJ1-3, with D maybe TRBD1 (5 bases). The CDR3 runs 13 residues. CDR1 and CDR2 from the germline V gene are SQVTM and ANQGSEA. V lost 4 bases, J lost 3 bases, and 10 bases lay in between. In DNA form, the CDR3 reads TGCAGCGTTGCAGGGAGCGATGGAAACACCATATATTTT. Protein product: CSVAGSDGNTIYF.

This clonotype was found a few times. The chain employs TRBV5-1 and TRBJ2-3; D unclear. The V and J ends lost 4 bases and 2 bases respectively, with 11 bases between them. This CDR3 comprises 14 residues. Germline lookup yields CDR1 SGHRS and CDR2 YFSETQ. The CDR3 bases are TGCGCCAGCAGCCTCCAGCCTAACACAGATACGCAGTATTTT. Translating it yields CASSLQPNTDTQYF.

This clonotype showed up just a few times. V usage is TRBV6-5 and J usage is TRBJ2-1; 9 bases agree with TRBD2. CDR1 MNHEY and CDR2 SVGAGI come from the germline V gene. This CDR3 region has 15 residues. V shed 3 bases, J shed 8 bases, and the junction held 8 bases outside the gene matches. The CDR3 reads CASSYRGRASDEQFF. The CDR3 DNA sequence: TGTGCCAGCAGTTATCGCGGGAGGGCCAGTGATGAGCAGTTCTTC.

This chain uses TRBV10-3 with TRBJ1-2; D gene ambiguous. The CDR3 loop spans 17 amino acids. CDR1 is ENHRY and CDR2 is SYGVKD in the germline V gene. Trimming stripped 5 bases from V and 8 bases from J, with 27 bases between. The CDR3 coding sequence is TGTGCCATCAGTCATGCCTTGAGTTCACCCGAAACTGGCGGCTACACCTTC. Amino acid sequence: CAISHALSSPETGGYTF.

This clonotype was counted a few times. The CDR3 loop is CASSPITRYDEQFF. CDR3 DNA: TGTGCCAGCAGCCCTATTACTAGATACGATGAGCAGTTCTTC. The V gene is TRBV11-2, the J gene TRBJ2-1; a possible D gene is TRBD2 (5 bases). Trimming cost V 5 bases and J 8 bases, with 16 bases left between them. Germline CDR1 is SGHAT and CDR2 is FQNNGV. There are 14 residues in the CDR3.

V and J are TRBV30 and TRBJ1-2; a possible D gene is TRBD1 (6 bases). The CDR3 is 12 amino acids. CDR1 and CDR2 (germline): GTSNPN, SVGIG (reference sequence). Trimming left V 6 bases short and J 7 bases short, with 15 bases between. The CDR3 sequence: CACLYRAPGYTF. In DNA form, the CDR3 reads TGTGCCTGCCTATACAGGGCTCCTGGCTACACCTTC.

V gene TRBV19 combines with J gene TRBJ2-7; TRBD2 aligns across 13 bases. The CDR3 runs to 14 residues. CDR1 is LNHDA and CDR2 is SQIVND in the germline V gene (reference sequence). With 9 bases clipped from V and 5 bases from J, the junction kept 7 bases outside the gene matches. CDR3 sequence (DNA): TGTGCCAGCAGGACTAGCGGGAGCATACACGAGCAGTACTTC. Amino acid sequence: CASRTSGSIHEQYF.

The V gene is TRBV7-2, the J gene TRBJ2-3, with D maybe TRBD2 (5 bases). CDR1 and CDR2 (germline): SGHTA, FQGNSA. The CDR3 has 18 amino acids. V was clipped by 1 base and J by 6 bases, with 23 bases between them. Here the CDR3 reads CASSLGVPLAIWRDTQYF. In DNA, the CDR3 is TGTGCCAGCAGCTTAGGGGTGCCCCTAGCCATATGGAGGGATACGCAGTATTTT.

A note on this clonotype: At one end, the junction sequence differs from germline, possibly due to a read error. CDR3 region: CAISESWTAATYTQYF. CDR3 in DNA: TGTGCCATCAGTGAGTCGTGGACAGCTGCCACATATACGCAGTATTTT. V is TRBV10-3 and J is TRBJ2-3; a weak D match, TRBD1 (6 bases). Germline CDR1 is ENHRY and CDR2 is SYGVKD. The CDR3 runs to 16 residues.

The V call is TRBV15, the J call TRBJ1-6; 7 bases are a match to TRBD1. The V segment lost 1 base and the J segment 3 bases; nucleotides outside the gene matches: 6. CDR3 length: 17 residues. The V gene's germline CDR1 is LNHNV and CDR2 YYDKDF (reference sequence). The CDR3 sequence is CATSRAHGTDYNSPLHF. The DNA of the CDR3 is TGTGCCACCAGCAGAGCACACGGGACAGACTATAATTCACCCCTCCACTTT.

This clonotype was observed a handful of times. The chain recombines TRBV12-3 or TRBV12-4 with TRBJ2-1, with D perhaps given as TRBD1 or TRBD2 (5 bases each). This CDR3 has 14 residues. Trimming left V 2 bases short and J 8 bases short, with 13 bases between. CDR3: CASSLFGAGDEQFF. CDR3 DNA: TGTGCCAGCAGTTTATTTGGGGCCGGGGATGAGCAGTTCTTC.

This clonotype showed up just a few times. The genes are TRBV2 and TRBJ2-5, with D tentatively TRBD2 (5 bases). Germline assignment: CDR1 SNHLY and CDR2 FYNNEI. The CDR3 loop spans 15 amino acids. Trimming removed 6 bases from V and 0 bases from J, with 14 bases in between. The CDR3 nucleotides are TGTGCCAGCAGCCCCATACTAGGGAACCAAGAGACCCAGTACTTC. It codes for CASSPILGNQETQYF.

Many counts were recorded for this clonotype. The V gene is TRBV3-1, the J gene TRBJ1-1, with TRBD1 as a possible D gene (5 bases). Germline loops: CDR1 LGHDT, CDR2 YNNKEL (reference sequence). V was trimmed by 0 bases and J by 0 bases, leaving 8 bases between them. The CDR3 length is 15 residues. In DNA, the CDR3 is TGTGCCAGCAGCCAAGATCTGACAGTGAACACTGAAGCTTTCTTT. As protein: CASSQDLTVNTEAFF.

This chain links TRBV5-1 with TRBJ2-3; TRBD2 might be the D (6 bases). This CDR3 comprises 17 residues. CDR1 and CDR2 (germline): SGHRS, YFSETQ. V lost 0 bases and J lost 0, with 14 bases in between. The CDR3 nucleotides read TGCGCCAGCAGCTTGGGGAGCGGGCCCTCTAGCACAGATACGCAGTATTTT. Encoded protein: CASSLGSGPSSTDTQYF.

The chain couples TRBV20-1 to TRBJ2-7, with D tentatively TRBD1 or TRBD2 (5 bases each). Germline values: CDR1 DFQATT, CDR2 SNEGSKA (reference sequence). The CDR3 covers 13 residues. Trimming cost V 5 bases and J 4 bases, with 15 bases left between them. The CDR3 region is CSAWDGPSYEQYF. The CDR3 nucleotides read TGCAGTGCTTGGGACGGACCGTCGTACGAGCAGTACTTC.

The rearrangement joins TRBV29-1 to TRBJ2-3; a possible D gene is TRBD2 (7 bases). This CDR3 contains 15 residues. CDR1 is SQVTM, CDR2 ANQGSEA, per germline. V lost 6 bases to trimming and J lost 1 base, with 17 bases between them. The CDR3 protein is CSVQAGARGTDTQYF. CDR3 DNA: TGCAGCGTCCAGGCGGGGGCGCGAGGCACAGATACGCAGTATTTT.

The rearrangement links TRBV10-3 to TRBJ2-3, with D possibly being TRBD1 (6 bases). CDR1 is ENHRY and CDR2 is SYGVKD in the germline V gene. The CDR3 totals 14 residues. Trimming pared 6 bases from V and 0 bases from J, leaving 10 bases between. CDR3 sequence reads: CAISPQGSTDTQYF. In DNA form, the CDR3 reads TGTGCCATCAGCCCACAGGGAAGCACAGATACGCAGTATTTT.

The V gene is TRBV5-1, the J gene TRBJ2-1; D perhaps matches TRBD2 (6 bases). Trimming stripped 0 bases from V and 0 bases from J, with 13 bases between. Per germline, CDR1 SGHRS and CDR2 YFSETQ. The CDR3 is made up of 17 amino acids. CDR3 nucleotides: TGCGCCAGCAGCTTGGCTCGGGACTCTAGCTCCTACAATGAGCAGTTCTTC. Encoded protein: CASSLARDSSSYNEQFF. Filled out from reference TRBV5-1 and TRBJ2-1, the complete variable domain reads KAGVTQTPRYLIKTRGQQVTLSCSPISGHRSVSWYQQTPGQGLQFLFEYFSETQRNKGNFPGRFSGRQFSNSRSEMNVSTLELGDSALYLCASSLARDSSSYNEQFFGPGTRLTVL.

The chain has TRBV7-2 and TRBJ1-1; 9 bases match TRBD1. This CDR3 is built from 15 residues. CDR1 is SGHTA and CDR2 is FQGNSA in the germline V gene. J lost 5 bases, V lost 6 bases, and 10 bases had no gene match. In nucleotides, the CDR3 is TGTGCCAGCAGACCTACCGGACAGGGGCGGACTGAAGCTTTCTTT. Translation gives CASRPTGQGRTEAFF.

This clonotype was recorded a few times. The rearrangement links TRBV19 to TRBJ1-3, with D uncertain. Germline-derived CDR1 and CDR2 are LNHDA and SQIVND (reference sequence). The CDR3 covers 16 residues. Trimming pared 5 bases from V and 1 base from J, leaving 15 bases between. CDR3 DNA: TGTGCCAGTAGTGGGTCACCGGTTCAATCTGGAAACACCATATATTTT. Protein: CASSGSPVQSGNTIYF.

The chain links TRBV4-2 to TRBJ2-5; D perhaps matches TRBD1 (5 bases). The germline V gene has CDR1 LGHNA and CDR2 YNFKEQ. The CDR3 runs 15 residues. Trimming removed 0 bases at V and 4 bases at J, with 12 bases between. The CDR3 sequence is CASSQDFWGGETQYF. The CDR3, as DNA: TGTGCCAGCAGCCAAGATTTTTGGGGCGGAGAGACCCAGTACTTC.

This clonotype occurred a few times. The genes are TRBV30 and TRBJ2-1; no definite D call. The CDR3 sequence is 11 residues long. Per the germline V gene, CDR1 is GTSNPN and CDR2 is SVGIG (reference sequence). V shed 0 bases and J shed 7 bases, with 4 bases lying between them. CDR3 region: CAWSVVNEQFF. CDR3 in DNA: TGTGCCTGGAGTGTAGTGAATGAGCAGTTCTTC.

This clonotype was seen a handful of times. The rearrangement uses TRBV5-1 and TRBJ2-1, with 7 bases matching TRBD2. This CDR3 is built from 16 residues. From germline, CDR1 is SGHRS and CDR2 YFSETQ. The V and J ends lost 4 bases and 6 bases, in that order; junction bases with no gene match: 13. The CDR3 here is CASSPSGGSKGNEQFF. For the CDR3, the DNA is TGCGCCAGCAGCCCCTCCGGCGGGAGTAAAGGCAATGAGCAGTTCTTC.